This TCR beta chain stems from a study of cytomegalovirus exposure and HLA in healthy donors. Study-wide results and limits: An assumption of roughly uniform sequencing depth across donors underlay the presence/absence analyses.

In the PCR, 60 Vbeta and 13 Jbeta primers were used. Here immunoSEQ multiplex PCR was the method, and the copy in TCRdb shows in-frame clones only, minus some. This sample's clone table lists more than 50,000 clones. CDR1 is ENHRY, CDR2 SYGVKD, per germline. The CDR3 length is 13 residues. Everyone who donated was a healthy bone marrow donor. Worth noting for this clone: Antigen specificity is unknown.

The chain uses TRBV10-3 and TRBJ2-5; TRBD1 matches at 9 bases. The end of the DNA is better explained by TRBJ2-7, so the J call may be wrong. The receptor was derived from a man aged 18 to 29 in good health and CMV-seropositive. What was sequenced was PBMCs. The chain's CDR3 is CAISEQDRGEQYF. For the CDR3, the DNA is TGTGCCATCAGTGAGCAGGACAGGGGCGAGCAGTACTTC.